The T cell receptor (beta chain) under discussion was sequenced for a study of cytomegalovirus exposure and HLA in healthy donors. Germline V gene data show CDR1 as PRHDT and CDR2 as FYEKMQ (reference sequence). This CDR3 has 16 residues. The V gene end was trimmed by 2 bases and the J gene end by 4 bases; junction bases not matched to a gene: 9. PCR amplification relied on 60 Vbeta primers (plus 13 Jbeta primers). Using immunoSEQ multiplex PCR, the repertoire was profiled, and TCRdb retains in-frame clones only, with some absent. The table includes about 100,000 clones, around 76% detected once. As regards this clone: The antigen is unknown.

Findings of the study overall: Reportedly, cytomegalovirus status was diagnosed with high sensitivity and specificity.

The sequencing sample was made of PBMCs. The receptor's source is a man aged 40-50 years in good health and CMV-seropositive. The chain has TRBV13 and TRBJ2-7, with 9 nucleotides matching TRBD2. The CDR3 sequence is CASSLNSGRHFYEQYF. CDR3 nucleotide sequence: TGTGCCAGCAGCTTAAATAGCGGGAGACATTTTTACGAGCAGTACTTC.